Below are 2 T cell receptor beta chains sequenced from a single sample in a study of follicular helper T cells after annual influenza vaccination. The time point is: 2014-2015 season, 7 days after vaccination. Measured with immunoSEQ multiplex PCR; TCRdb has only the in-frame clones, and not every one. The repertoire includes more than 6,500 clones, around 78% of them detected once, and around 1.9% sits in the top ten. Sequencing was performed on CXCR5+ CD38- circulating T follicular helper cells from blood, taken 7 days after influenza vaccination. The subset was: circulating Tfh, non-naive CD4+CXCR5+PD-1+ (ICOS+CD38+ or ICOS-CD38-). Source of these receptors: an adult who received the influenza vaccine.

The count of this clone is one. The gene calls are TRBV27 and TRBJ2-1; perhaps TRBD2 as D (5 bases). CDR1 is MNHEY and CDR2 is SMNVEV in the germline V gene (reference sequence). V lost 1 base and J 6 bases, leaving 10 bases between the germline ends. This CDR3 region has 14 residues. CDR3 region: CASSLYGGVNEQFF. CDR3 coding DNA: TGTGCCAGCAGTTTATACGGAGGCGTCAATGAGCAGTTCTTC.

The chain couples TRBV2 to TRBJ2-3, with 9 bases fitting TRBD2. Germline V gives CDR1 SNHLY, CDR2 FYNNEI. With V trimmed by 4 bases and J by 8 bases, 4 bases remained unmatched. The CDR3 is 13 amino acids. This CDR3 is CASSGSGGGTQYF. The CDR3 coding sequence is TGTGCCAGCAGTGGTAGCGGGGGTGGTACGCAGTATTTT.